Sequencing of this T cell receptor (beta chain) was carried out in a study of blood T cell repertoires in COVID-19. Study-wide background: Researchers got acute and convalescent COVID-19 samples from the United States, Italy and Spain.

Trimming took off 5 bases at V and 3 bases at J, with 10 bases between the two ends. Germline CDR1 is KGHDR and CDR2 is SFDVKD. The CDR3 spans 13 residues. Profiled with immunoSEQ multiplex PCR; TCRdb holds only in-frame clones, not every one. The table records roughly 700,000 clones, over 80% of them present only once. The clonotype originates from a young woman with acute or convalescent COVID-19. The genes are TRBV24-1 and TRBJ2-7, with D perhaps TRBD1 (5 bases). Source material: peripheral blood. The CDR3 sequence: CATSGQNLYEQYF. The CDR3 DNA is TGTGCCACCAGTGGACAGAACCTCTACGAGCAGTACTTC.